Presented here are 9 T cell receptor beta chains from one specimen sequenced in a study of PD-L1 blockade in urothelial cancer. This table comes from immunoSEQ multiplex PCR, and its TCRdb copy is limited to in-frame clones, with some not included. The repertoire has roughly 45,000 clones, approximately 90% of them found once; the top ten carry approximately 7.6%. This sample comprised PBMCs, obtained around atezolizumab (anti-PD-L1) treatment. Receptors were obtained from a man in his sixties with urothelial cancer.

The chain employs TRBV9 and TRBJ1-2; D perhaps matches TRBD1 (6 bases). V gave up 3 bases and J gave up 5 bases, with 14 bases separating them. Germline assignment: CDR1 SGDLS and CDR2 YYNGEE. This CDR3 region has 14 residues. The CDR3 sequence: CASSAMDSGYGYTF. The CDR3 bases are TGTGCCAGCAGCGCTATGGACAGTGGGTATGGCTACACCTTC.

This clone has only one observation. The chain links TRBV5-1 to TRBJ2-1; 13 bases map to TRBD2. V was pared by 6 bases and J by 1 base, with 10 bases of the junction left unmatched. Germline CDR1 SGHRS, CDR2 YFSETQ. The CDR3 runs 18 residues. For the CDR3, the DNA is TGCGCCAGCAAGGATGGGACTAGCGGGGCCCGATCCTACAATGAGCAGTTCTTC. Protein sequence: CASKDGTSGARSYNEQFF.

The chain is built from TRBV4-1 and TRBJ1-6; TRBD1 agrees at 8 bases. The CDR3 contains 21 residues. The V segment lost 4 bases and the J segment 0 bases; nucleotides outside the gene matches: 17. Germline V gene sequence: CDR1 MGHRA, CDR2 YSYEKL. CDR3 loop: CASSRTSGTGRMSSYNSPLHF. CDR3 coding DNA: TGCGCCAGCAGCCGAACGTCCGGGACAGGTAGAATGAGCTCCTATAATTCACCCCTCCACTTT.

The rearrangement uses TRBV23-1 and TRBJ1-2, with D unclear. TRBV23-1 falls under the ORF class, with uncertain function. Trimming took 7 bases from V and 8 from J, leaving 20 bases between them. This CDR3 comprises 14 residues. CDR3 in DNA: TGCGCCAGCATGCGACGGGAAGGGCCCTGGGGCTACACCTTC. Translated, it gives CASMRREGPWGYTF.

V gene TRBV7-2 combines with J gene TRBJ1-6, with D possibly matching TRBD1 (5 bases). The germline V and J ends were trimmed by 3 bases and 9 bases, with 12 bases remaining between them. The V gene's germline CDR1 is SGHTA and CDR2 FQGNSA. This CDR3 contains 14 residues. The CDR3 DNA follows: TGTGCCAGCAGCTTGCAGGGTATTCGTTCACCCCTCCACTTT. Translated, it gives CASSLQGIRSPLHF.

This chain joins TRBV6-6 and TRBJ2-5; 8 nucleotides agree with TRBD2. Per germline, CDR1 MNHNY and CDR2 SVGAGI (reference sequence). The CDR3 spans 10 residues. V lost 11 bases, J lost 8 bases, and 4 bases stayed unmatched. The CDR3 is CALGGDTQYF. CDR3 nucleotides: TGTGCCCTCGGGGGGGACACCCAGTACTTC.

This clone was seen a few times. The rearrangement joins TRBV5-1 to TRBJ1-2; D is unresolved. The CDR3 has 13 residues. Germline CDR1 and CDR2: SGHRS and YFSETQ. The V end was cut by 5 bases, the J end by 1 base, with 9 bases between. CDR3 amino acids: CASRADINYGYTF. In DNA form, the CDR3 reads TGCGCCAGCAGGGCAGACATTAACTATGGCTACACCTTC.

This clone occurred once. The chain combines TRBV29-1 with TRBJ2-1; TRBD2 aligns across 10 bases. Germline-derived CDR1 and CDR2 are SQVTM and ANQGSEA. Trimming at V came to 5 bases and at J to 1 base, leaving 11 bases not matched to a gene. The CDR3 loop spans 17 amino acids. The CDR3 DNA reads as TGCAGCGTTCAGCCGGTAGCGGGGGGCTTATCCTACAATGAGCAGTTCTTC. Translating it yields CSVQPVAGGLSYNEQFF.

This clone was seen a single time. This chain uses TRBV4-1 with TRBJ2-5; D is ambiguous. The CDR3 totals 14 residues. Germline assignment: CDR1 MGHRA and CDR2 YSYEKL. Trimming removed 4 bases at V and 2 bases at J, with 11 bases between. CDR3 sequence (DNA): TGCGCCAGCAGCCGAACTGAGATACAAGAGACCCAGTACTTC. It encodes CASSRTEIQETQYF.